This T cell receptor beta chain is from a study of T cell responses to AZD1222 COVID-19 vaccine. Study findings and constraints: Spike-wide vaccine-associated CD4 TCRs dominated at 160-218 and 743-854.

Using immunoSEQ multiplex PCR, the repertoire was profiled, and TCRdb retains in-frame clones only, with some absent. This sample yields more than 95,000 clones, of which about 82% are seen a single time; approximately 18% belongs to the top ten. The V and J ends lost 7 bases and 0 bases respectively, with 6 bases between them. Germline CDR1 is LGHNT and CDR2 is FRNRAP. CDR3 length: 12 amino acids. Notes on this clone: What it binds is not known.

The starting material was peripheral blood, obtained 28 days after the second AZD1222 dose. The V gene is TRBV12-5, the J gene TRBJ1-1; D is unclear. The sequence was obtained from an adult who received the AZD1222 COVID-19 vaccine. The CDR3 DNA is TGTGCTAGTGCCCGTATGAACACTGAAGCTTTCTTT. This codes for CASARMNTEAFF.